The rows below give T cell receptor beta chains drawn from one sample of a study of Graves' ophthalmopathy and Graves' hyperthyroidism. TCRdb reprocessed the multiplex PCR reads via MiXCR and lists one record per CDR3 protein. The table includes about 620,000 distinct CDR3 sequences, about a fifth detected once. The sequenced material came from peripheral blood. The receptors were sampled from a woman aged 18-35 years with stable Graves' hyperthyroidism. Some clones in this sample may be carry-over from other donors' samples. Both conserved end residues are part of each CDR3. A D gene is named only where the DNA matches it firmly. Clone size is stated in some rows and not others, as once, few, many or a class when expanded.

CDR3nt: TGTGCCATCACCCCAGTGGAGGGGGACACTGAAGCTTTCTTT
CDR3aa: CAITPVEGDTEAFF
j_gene: TRBJ1-1
d_gene: -
abundance: -
v_gene: TRBV10-3

CDR3nt: TGTGCCAGCAGGCAGTCATCAGCAGGGGTTACCGGGGAGCTGTTTTTT
CDR3aa: CASRQSSAGVTGELFF
j_gene: TRBJ2-2
d_gene: -
abundance: many
v_gene: TRBV12-3/TRBV12-4

CDR3nt: TGTGCCACTCCAGCGCCGGGCGGCCTGAACACCGGGGAGCTGTTTTTT
CDR3aa: CATPAPGGLNTGELFF
j_gene: TRBJ2-2
d_gene: -
abundance: many
v_gene: TRBV12-3/TRBV12-4

CDR3nt: TGCGCCAGCAGCCAAGAAGGGACAGGGGTGTACGAGCAGTACTTC
CDR3aa: CASSQEGTGVYEQYF
j_gene: TRBJ2-7
d_gene: TRBD1
abundance: -
v_gene: TRBV4-1

CDR3nt: TGTGCCAGCAGTTTTGGGGTTTACACTGAAGCTTTCTTT
CDR3aa: CASSFGVYTEAFF
j_gene: TRBJ1-1
d_gene: -
abundance: -
v_gene: TRBV27

CDR3nt: TGTGCCAGCAGCTTGTGGCGGGGGGCCTACGAGCAGTACTTC
CDR3aa: CASSLWRGAYEQYF
j_gene: TRBJ2-7
d_gene: TRBD2
abundance: -
v_gene: TRBV5-6

CDR3nt: TGTGCCAGCAGCTTAACTAGCGGGGCGCCAGACGAGCAGTACTTC
CDR3aa: CASSLTSGAPDEQYF
j_gene: TRBJ2-7
d_gene: TRBD2
abundance: many
v_gene: TRBV7-3

CDR3nt: TGTGCCAGCAGCCGGGGGACAGGGGGCTATGGCTACACCTTC
CDR3aa: CASSRGTGGYGYTF
j_gene: TRBJ1-2
d_gene: TRBD1
abundance: many
v_gene: TRBV6-1

CDR3nt: TGCAGTGCTAGAGTGGCGGGGTACTACGAGCAGTACTTC
CDR3aa: CSARVAGYYEQYF
j_gene: TRBJ2-7
d_gene: -
abundance: many
v_gene: TRBV20-1

CDR3nt: TGCGCCAGCAGCCACATAGACAGGGCCTACGAGCAGTACTTC
CDR3aa: CASSHIDRAYEQYF
j_gene: TRBJ2-7
d_gene: TRBD1
abundance: many
v_gene: TRBV4-1

CDR3nt: TGTGCCAGCAGTTTAGACGCCCTGAGGACCTACGAGCAGTACTTC
CDR3aa: CASSLDALRTYEQYF
j_gene: TRBJ2-7
d_gene: -
abundance: -
v_gene: TRBV12-3/TRBV12-4

CDR3nt: TGCAGCGTTGCCTGGGGCATGGATGGCTACACCTTC
CDR3aa: CSVAWGMDGYTF
j_gene: TRBJ1-2
d_gene: -
abundance: -
v_gene: TRBV29-1

CDR3nt: TGCAATGCTAGACTGGACAGGGGGGATGGCTACACCTTC
CDR3aa: CNARLDRGDGYTF
j_gene: TRBJ1-2
d_gene: TRBD1
abundance: once
v_gene: TRBV20-1

CDR3nt: TGTGCCAGCAGCCGCCGGGACACCTACTACGAGCAGTACTTC
CDR3aa: CASSRRDTYYEQYF
j_gene: TRBJ2-7
d_gene: -
abundance: many
v_gene: TRBV13